This note documents a single T cell receptor (beta chain) sequence. CDR3 length: 13 amino acids. Germline-derived CDR1 and CDR2 are KGHSH and LQKENI. The V and J ends lost 8 bases and 4 bases respectively, with 14 bases between them. Per the original methods: Researchers report that nucleated cell counts were estimated from reference gene primer amplification. Libraries were prepared by immunoSEQ multiplex PCR; TCRdb keeps only in-frame clonotypes and omits some of them. From that table come the V and J calls and clone size; the DNA was used to work out D and trimming. Here the sample spans approximately 290,000 clones, around 85% being singletons. Donors were grouped by their self-reported clinical history. This sample is part of a study of blood T cell repertoires in COVID-19. Study background: From T cells, B-cell-depleted T cells, or PBMCs came the material, which was cDNA or gDNA.

Sequencing used PBMCs or T cells enriched from blood (not recorded which). The receptor's source is a woman aged 30 to 39 who had recovered from COVID-19. The V and J genes are TRBV18 and TRBJ1-1; D perhaps matches TRBD1 (5 bases). The CDR3 DNA reads TGTGCCAGCCTTTTGGGGGAGGGCACTGAAGCTTTCTTT. Translated: CASLLGEGTEAFF.